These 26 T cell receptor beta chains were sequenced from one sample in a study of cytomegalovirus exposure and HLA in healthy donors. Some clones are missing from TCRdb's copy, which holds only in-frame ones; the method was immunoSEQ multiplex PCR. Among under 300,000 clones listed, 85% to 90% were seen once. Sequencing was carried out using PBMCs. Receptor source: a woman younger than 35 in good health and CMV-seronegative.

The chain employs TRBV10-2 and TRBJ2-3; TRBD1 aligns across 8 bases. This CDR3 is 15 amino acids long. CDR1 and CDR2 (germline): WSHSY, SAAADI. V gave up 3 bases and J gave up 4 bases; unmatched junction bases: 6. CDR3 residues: CASSDPPTGADTQYF. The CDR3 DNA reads TGCGCCAGCAGTGACCCTCCGACAGGGGCAGATACGCAGTATTTT.

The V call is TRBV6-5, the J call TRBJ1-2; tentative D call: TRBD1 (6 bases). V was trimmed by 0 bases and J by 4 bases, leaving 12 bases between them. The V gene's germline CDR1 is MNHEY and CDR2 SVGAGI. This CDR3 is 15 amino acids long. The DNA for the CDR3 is TGTGCCAGCAGTTACTCAATTTCAGGGGTCTATGGCTACACCTTC. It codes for CASSYSISGVYGYTF.

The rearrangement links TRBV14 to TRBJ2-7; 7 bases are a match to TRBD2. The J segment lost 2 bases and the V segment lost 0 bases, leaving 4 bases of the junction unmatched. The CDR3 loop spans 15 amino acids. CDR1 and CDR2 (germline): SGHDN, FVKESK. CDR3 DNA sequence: TGTGCCAGCAGCCAAGAACCAGGACTAGCCTACGAGCAGTACTTC. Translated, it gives CASSQEPGLAYEQYF.

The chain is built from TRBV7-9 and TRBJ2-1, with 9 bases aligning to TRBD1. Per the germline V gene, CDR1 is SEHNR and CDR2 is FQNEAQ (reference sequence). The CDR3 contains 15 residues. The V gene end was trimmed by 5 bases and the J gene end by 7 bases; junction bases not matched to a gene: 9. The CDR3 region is CASSTTGTGSNEQFF. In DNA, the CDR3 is TGTGCCAGCAGCACAACCGGGACAGGGTCGAATGAGCAGTTCTTC.

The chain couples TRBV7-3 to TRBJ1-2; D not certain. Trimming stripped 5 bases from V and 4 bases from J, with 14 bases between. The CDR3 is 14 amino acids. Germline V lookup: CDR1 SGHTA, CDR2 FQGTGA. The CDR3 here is CASSLRSRRYGYTF. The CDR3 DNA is TGTGCCAGCAGCCTAAGGTCCAGGCGCTATGGCTACACCTTC.

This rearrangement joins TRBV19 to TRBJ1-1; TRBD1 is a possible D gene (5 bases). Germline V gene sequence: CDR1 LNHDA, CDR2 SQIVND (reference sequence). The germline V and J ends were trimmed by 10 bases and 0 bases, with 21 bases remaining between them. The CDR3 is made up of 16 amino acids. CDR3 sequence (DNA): TGTGCCACCTCAGACCTCTATAGGGGTTTGAACACTGAAGCTTTCTTT. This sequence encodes CATSDLYRGLNTEAFF.

The CDR3 bases are TGCAGTGCTAGAGAATATGATACGCAGTATTTT. Translated, it gives CSAREYDTQYF. The gene calls are TRBV20-1 and TRBJ2-3, with no clear D. Germline V gives CDR1 DFQATT, CDR2 SNEGSKA (reference sequence). Trimming removed 0 bases at V and 6 bases at J, with 4 bases between. The CDR3 consists of 11 residues.

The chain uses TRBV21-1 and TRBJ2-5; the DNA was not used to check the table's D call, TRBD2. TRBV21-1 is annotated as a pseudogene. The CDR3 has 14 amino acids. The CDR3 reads CASSLRLAGGQTHF. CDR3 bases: TGTGCCAGCAGCTTACGACTAGCGGGGGGCCAAACACACTTC.

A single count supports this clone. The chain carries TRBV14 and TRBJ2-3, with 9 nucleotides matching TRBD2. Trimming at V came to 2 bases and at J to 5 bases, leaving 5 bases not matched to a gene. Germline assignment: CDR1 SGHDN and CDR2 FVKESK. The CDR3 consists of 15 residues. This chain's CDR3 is CASSQSAGGQDTQYF. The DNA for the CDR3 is TGTGCCAGCAGCCAATCGGCGGGGGGGCAAGATACGCAGTATTTT.

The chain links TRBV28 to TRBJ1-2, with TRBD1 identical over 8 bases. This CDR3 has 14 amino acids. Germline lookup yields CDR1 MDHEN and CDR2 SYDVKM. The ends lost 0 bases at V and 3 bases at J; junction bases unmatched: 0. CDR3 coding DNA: TGTGCCAGCAGTTTATGGACAGGGGACTATGGCTACACCTTC. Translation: CASSLWTGDYGYTF.

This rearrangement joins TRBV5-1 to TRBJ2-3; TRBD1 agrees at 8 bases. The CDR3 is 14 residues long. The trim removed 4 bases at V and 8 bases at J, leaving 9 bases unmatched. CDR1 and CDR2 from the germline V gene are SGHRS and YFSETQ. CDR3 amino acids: CASSLGQGRLTQYF. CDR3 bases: TGCGCCAGCAGCCTTGGACAGGGACGCCTTACGCAGTATTTT. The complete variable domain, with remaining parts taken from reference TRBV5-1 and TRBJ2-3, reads KAGVTQTPRYLIKTRGQQVTLSCSPISGHRSVSWYQQTPGQGLQFLFEYFSETQRNKGNFPGRFSGRQFSNSRSEMNVSTLELGDSALYLCASSLGQGRLTQYFGPGTRLTVL.

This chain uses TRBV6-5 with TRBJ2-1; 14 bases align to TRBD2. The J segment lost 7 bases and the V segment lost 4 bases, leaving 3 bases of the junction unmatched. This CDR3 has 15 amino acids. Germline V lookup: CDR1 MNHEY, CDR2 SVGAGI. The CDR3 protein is CASSFGLAGGNEQFF. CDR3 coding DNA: TGTGCCAGCAGTTTTGGACTAGCGGGGGGAAATGAGCAGTTCTTC.

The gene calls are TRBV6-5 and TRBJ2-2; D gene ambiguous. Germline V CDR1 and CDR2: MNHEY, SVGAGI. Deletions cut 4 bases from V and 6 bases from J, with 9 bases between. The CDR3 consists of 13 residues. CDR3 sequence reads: CASSSTSAGELFF. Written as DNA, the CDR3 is TGTGCCAGCAGTTCAACGTCGGCCGGGGAGCTGTTTTTT.

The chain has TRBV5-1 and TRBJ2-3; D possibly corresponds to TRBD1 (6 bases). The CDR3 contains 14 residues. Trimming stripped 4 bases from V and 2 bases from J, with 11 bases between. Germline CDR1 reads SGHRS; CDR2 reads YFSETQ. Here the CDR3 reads CASSPGQNTDTQYF. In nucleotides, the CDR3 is TGCGCCAGCAGCCCGGGACAAAACACAGATACGCAGTATTTT.

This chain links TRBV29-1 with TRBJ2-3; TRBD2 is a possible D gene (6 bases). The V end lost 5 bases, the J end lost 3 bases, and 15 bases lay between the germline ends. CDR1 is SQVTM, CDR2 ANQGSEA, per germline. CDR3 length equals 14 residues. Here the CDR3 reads CSVSRGELTDTQYF. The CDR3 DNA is TGCAGCGTTAGCCGCGGGGAACTAACAGATACGCAGTATTTT.

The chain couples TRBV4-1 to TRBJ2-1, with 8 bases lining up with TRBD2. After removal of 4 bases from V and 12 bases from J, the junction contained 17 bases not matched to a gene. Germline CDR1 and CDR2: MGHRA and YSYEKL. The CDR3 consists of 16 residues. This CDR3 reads CASSPQRWAGGARQFF. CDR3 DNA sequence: TGCGCCAGCAGCCCACAACGGTGGGCGGGGGGTGCTCGGCAGTTCTTC.

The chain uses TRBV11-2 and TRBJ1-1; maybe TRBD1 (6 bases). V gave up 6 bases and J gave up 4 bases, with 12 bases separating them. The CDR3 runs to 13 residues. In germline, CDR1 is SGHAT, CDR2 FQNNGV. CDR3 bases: TGTGCCAGCAGTCCACAGGGATCCACTGAAGCTTTCTTT. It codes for CASSPQGSTEAFF.

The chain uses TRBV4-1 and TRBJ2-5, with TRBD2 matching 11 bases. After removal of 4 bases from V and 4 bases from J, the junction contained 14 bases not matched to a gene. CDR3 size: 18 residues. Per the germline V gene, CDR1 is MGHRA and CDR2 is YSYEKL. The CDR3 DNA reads TGCGCCAGCAGCCTGTCCCCAACCCCTAGCGGGGGGAGAGAGACCCAGTACTTC. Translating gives CASSLSPTPSGGRETQYF.

The CDR3 DNA reads as TGTGCCAGCAGTGAAGCTCGAGAGTTGGATGAGCAGTTCTTC. Translation: CASSEARELDEQFF. V usage is TRBV6-1 and J usage is TRBJ2-1; no reliable D call. The CDR3 sequence is 14 residues long. V gave up 0 bases and J gave up 8 bases, with 11 bases separating them. The germline gives CDR1 MNHNS, CDR2 SASEGT.

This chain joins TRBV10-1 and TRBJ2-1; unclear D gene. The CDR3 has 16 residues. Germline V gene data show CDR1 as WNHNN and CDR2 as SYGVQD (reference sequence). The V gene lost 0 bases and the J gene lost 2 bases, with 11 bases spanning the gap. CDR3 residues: CASSESNLAAYNEQFF. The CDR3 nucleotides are TGCGCCAGCAGTGAGTCGAATTTGGCGGCCTACAATGAGCAGTTCTTC.

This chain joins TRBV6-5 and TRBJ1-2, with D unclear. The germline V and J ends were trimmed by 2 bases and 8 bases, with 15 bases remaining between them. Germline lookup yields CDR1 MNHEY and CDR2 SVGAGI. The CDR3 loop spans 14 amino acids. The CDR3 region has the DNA TGTGCCAGCAGTTACAACAGTGGAGGTGGCGGCTACACCTTC. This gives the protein CASSYNSGGGGYTF.

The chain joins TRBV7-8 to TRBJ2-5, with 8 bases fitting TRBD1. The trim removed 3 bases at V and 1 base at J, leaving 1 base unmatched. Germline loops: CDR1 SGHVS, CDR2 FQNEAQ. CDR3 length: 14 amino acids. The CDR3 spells CASSLTGAQETQYF. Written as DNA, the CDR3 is TGTGCCAGCAGCTTGACAGGGGCCCAAGAGACCCAGTACTTC.

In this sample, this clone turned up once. CDR3 DNA: TGCACCAGCAGCCGAAACCTACTAGCCCCCGGGGAGCTGTTTTTT. It specifies CTSSRNLLAPGELFF. The chain links TRBV1 to TRBJ2-2; no check of the table's D call, TRBD2, against the DNA was made. TRBV1 is a pseudogene locus. This CDR3 has 15 amino acids.

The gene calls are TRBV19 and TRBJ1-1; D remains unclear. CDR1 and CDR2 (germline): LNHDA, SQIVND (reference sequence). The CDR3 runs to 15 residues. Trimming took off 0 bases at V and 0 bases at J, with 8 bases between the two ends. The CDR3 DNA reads TGTGCCAGTAGTATAGATCTCCGCGTGAACACTGAAGCTTTCTTT. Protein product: CASSIDLRVNTEAFF. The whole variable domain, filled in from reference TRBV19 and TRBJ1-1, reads DGGITQSPKYLFRKEGQNVTLSCEQNLNHDAMYWYRQDPGQGLRLIYYSQIVNDFQKGDIAEGYSVSREKKESFPLTVTSAQKNPTAFYLCASSIDLRVNTEAFFGQGTRLTVV.

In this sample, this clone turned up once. The CDR3 region is CASSADRGREAFF. The CDR3 coding sequence is TGTGCCAGCAGCGCGGACAGGGGGCGTGAAGCTTTCTTT. The chain employs TRBV7-2 and TRBJ1-1; TRBD1 matches 11 bases. Losses at the gene ends were 5 bases for V and 7 bases for J; bases not matched to a gene: 3. Germline lookup yields CDR1 SGHTA and CDR2 FQGNSA. The CDR3 has 13 residues.

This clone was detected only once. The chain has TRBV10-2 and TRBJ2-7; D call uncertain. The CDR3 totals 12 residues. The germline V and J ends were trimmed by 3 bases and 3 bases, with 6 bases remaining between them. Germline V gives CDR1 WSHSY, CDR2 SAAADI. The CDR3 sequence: CASSDTDYEQYF. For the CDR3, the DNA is TGCGCCAGCAGTGATACAGACTACGAGCAGTACTTC.